This note documents a single T cell receptor (beta chain) sequence. What it recognizes is unknown. Using about 190 ng DNA, approximately 27,000 T cell genomes, the sorted-subset replicate PCRs were run. Profiling relied on immunoSEQ multiplex PCR, and the TCRdb table lists in-frame clones only, not all of them. The sample includes about 2.3 million clones, 90% to 95% of them seen just once. This sample stems from a study of shared clonotypes between healthy human individuals. The J segment lost 6 bases and the V segment lost 5 bases, leaving 4 bases of the junction unmatched. The germline V gene has CDR1 SEHNR and CDR2 FQNEAQ (reference sequence). The CDR3 sequence is 13 residues long. The study's findings and limits: Of the naive CD4 clonotypes, around 4.9% were shared across a handful of donors.

CD4+ cell separation produced CD45RA+ naive and CD45RA-negative memory subsets. Material for sequencing was naive CD4+ T cells from PBMCs. Subset denoted: CD45RA+ positively selected. The TCR originated in a man younger than 35 in good health. Some clones in this sample may be carry-over from other donors' samples. The chain is built from TRBV7-9 and TRBJ1-5; 7 positions agree with TRBD1. The CDR3 spells CASSVTGPQPQHF. CDR3 coding DNA: TGTGCCAGCAGCGTGACAGGGCCTCAGCCCCAGCATTTT. Drawing the rest from reference TRBV7-9 and TRBJ1-5, the complete variable domain is DTGVSQNPRHKITKRGQNVTFRCDPISEHNRLYWYRQTLGQGPEFLTYFQNEAQLEKSRLLSDRFSAERPKGSFSTLEIQRTEQGDSAMYLCASSVTGPQPQHFGDGTRLSIL.